Included here is one T cell receptor (beta chain) sequence, with context. The antigen is undetermined. CDR1 and CDR2 (germline): LNHDA, SQIVND (reference sequence). This CDR3 is 14 amino acids long. One entry per CDR3 protein, without DNA, is what TCRdb gives after re-calling the 5' RACE reads. In total, the table holds about 110,000 distinct CDR3 sequences. This entry is derived from a study of monozygotic twins with inflammatory bowel disease. Study observations and caveats: The study supported no single strong signal or clonotype linked to IBD.

The chain employs TRBV19 and TRBJ2-5. Specimen: blood. The origin of this receptor is a human donor with ulcerative colitis or Crohn's disease, or a healthy co-twin of an affected twin (not recorded which). The CDR3 reads CASSISGEQETQYF.